A selection of T cell receptor beta chains follows, all from one sample in a study of response to subunit inactivated influenza vaccine. One entry per CDR3 protein results from TCRdb running MiXCR on the RT-PCR reads. In the table there are some 800,000 distinct CDR3 sequences, less than 25% of which are singletons. The source material was PBMCs from blood, sampled 4 to 6 days after vaccination. These receptors all stem from a man aged 45 to 65 who received an inactivated influenza vaccine. Each CDR3 is given with its conserved first and last residue. A D gene is named only where the DNA matches it firmly. Clone size is not always given. Where it is, it says once, few, many or a class for expanded clones.

clone size,D gene,V gene,J gene,CDR3 protein,CDR3 DNA
once,NA,TRBV5-1,TRBJ2-3,CASSLNVPGSVSTDTQYF,TGCGCCAGCAGCCTGAATGTGCCTGGGTCCGTTAGCACAGATACGCAGTATTTT
many,NA,TRBV10-3,TRBJ1-1,CAISESVAFGAFF,TGTGCCATCAGTGAGTCTGTGGCATTTGGTGCTTTCTTT
NA,NA,TRBV12-3/TRBV12-4,TRBJ1-5,CASSTQGGGNQPQHF,TGTGCCAGCTCAACACAGGGAGGCGGCAATCAGCCCCAGCATTTT
NA,TRBD2,TRBV20-1,TRBJ2-1,CSAKSGSSYNEQFF,TGCAGTGCTAAGAGCGGGAGCTCCTACAATGAGCAGTTCTTC
NA,TRBD1,TRBV20-1,TRBJ2-2,CSARDGTGLGELFF,TGCAGTGCTAGAGACGGGACAGGTCTCGGGGAGCTGTTTTTT
many,TRBD2,TRBV5-1,TRBJ2-3,CASSLPTSGSTDTQYF,TGCGCCAGCAGCTTGCCAACTAGCGGTAGCACAGATACGCAGTATTTT
NA,NA,TRBV5-1,TRBJ2-2,CASSLNSPNTGELFF,TGCGCCAGCAGCTTGAACAGCCCGAACACCGGGGAGCTGTTTTTT
NA,TRBD1,TRBV28,TRBJ2-7,CASSPTGTGEYEQYF,TGTGCCAGCAGTCCGACCGGGACAGGGGAATACGAGCAGTACTTC
NA,NA,TRBV3-1,TRBJ1-1,CASRPRVGTEAFF,TGTGCCAGCAGGCCCAGGGTGGGCACTGAAGCTTTCTTT
NA,NA,TRBV12-3/TRBV12-4,TRBJ2-5,CASSFWGAGETQYF,TGTGCCAGCAGTTTTTGGGGGGCCGGAGAGACCCAGTACTTC
NA,TRBD1,TRBV12-3/TRBV12-4,TRBJ1-2,CASSLMGTGALDGYTF,TGTGCCAGCAGTTTAATGGGAACAGGGGCCCTCGATGGCTACACCTTC
few,NA,TRBV5-8,TRBJ2-3,CASSLGRARDTQYF,TGTGCCAGCAGCTTGGGTCGAGCCAGAGATACGCAGTATTTT
NA,TRBD2,TRBV10-3,TRBJ2-3,CAISAAGDLDTQYF,TGTGCCATCAGTGCAGCGGGGGATTTGGATACGCAGTATTTT
few,NA,TRBV5-1,TRBJ2-5,CASSNRVETQYF,TGCGCCAGCAGCAACAGGGTAGAGACCCAGTACTTC
many,NA,TRBV7-9,TRBJ1-1,CASSLGAGDTEAFF,TGTGCCAGCAGCTTAGGGGCAGGGGACACTGAAGCTTTCTTT
few,TRBD2,TRBV6-5,TRBJ2-3,CASSIRTSLSTDTQYF,TGTGCCAGCAGTATACGGACTAGCTTGAGCACAGATACGCAGTATTTT
NA,NA,TRBV28,TRBJ2-2,CASRLPAGELFF,TGTGCCAGCAGACTACCGGCCGGGGAGCTGTTTTTT
NA,NA,TRBV3-1,TRBJ2-1,CASSQAISSYNEQFF,TGTGCCAGCAGCCAAGCAATAAGCTCCTACAATGAGCAGTTCTTC
few,TRBD2,TRBV20-1,TRBJ2-1,CSETLAGVSREQFF,TGCAGTGAAACTCTAGCGGGAGTTTCGCGTGAGCAGTTCTTC
NA,TRBD2,TRBV12-3/TRBV12-4,TRBJ2-1,CASSLGVAGNEQFF,TGTGCCAGCAGCCTCGGGGTAGCGGGGAATGAGCAGTTCTTC
few,NA,TRBV29-1,TRBJ2-3,CSVVGGSRDTQYF,TGCAGCGTTGTGGGGGGCTCACGAGATACGCAGTATTTT
few,TRBD1,TRBV9,TRBJ1-1,CASSADRGNTEAFF,TGTGCCAGCAGCGCCGACAGGGGGAACACTGAAGCTTTCTTT
NA,NA,TRBV10-3,TRBJ1-2,CAISELDGYGYTF,TGTGCCATCAGTGAGTTGGACGGCTATGGCTACACCTTC
NA,NA,TRBV10-3,TRBJ2-3,CAISERKTSTDTQYF,TGTGCCATCAGTGAGCGGAAGACTAGCACAGATACGCAGTATTTT
few,NA,TRBV7-2,TRBJ2-1,CASILTPGNNEQFF,TGTGCCAGCATCCTCACCCCAGGAAACAATGAGCAGTTCTTC
NA,NA,TRBV4-2,TRBJ2-5,CANSQDVSEQETQYF,TGTGCCAACAGCCAAGATGTTAGCGAACAAGAGACCCAGTACTTC
NA,NA,TRBV7-9,TRBJ1-5,CASSKDPGSNQPQHF,TGTGCCAGCAGCAAAGACCCGGGGAGCAATCAGCCCCAGCATTTT
many,TRBD2,TRBV29-1,TRBJ2-1,CSVRDLADSSQFF,TGCAGCGTGAGGGACCTAGCGGACTCGTCGCAGTTCTTC
NA,NA,TRBV24-1,TRBJ2-1,CATSESPRSEQFF,TGTGCCACCAGTGAATCCCCGCGTAGTGAGCAGTTCTTC
NA,NA,TRBV10-1,TRBJ2-5,CASSPTRGPPQETQYF,TGCGCCAGCAGTCCGACAAGGGGTCCGCCCCAAGAGACCCAGTACTTC
many,NA,TRBV5-6,TRBJ2-7,CASSRLNRLGAYEQYF,TGTGCCAGCAGCCGTCTGAACAGGCTGGGGGCCTACGAGCAGTACTTC
NA,NA,TRBV6-4,TRBJ2-3,CASSESRQTSQYF,TGTGCCAGCAGTGAGTCCCGACAGACCTCGCAGTATTTT
once,TRBD1,TRBV5-1,TRBJ2-1,CASSLATGMYHEQFF,TGCGCCAGCAGCTTGGCGACAGGGATGTATCATGAGCAGTTCTTC
NA,TRBD2,TRBV12-3/TRBV12-4,TRBJ2-7,CASTPGLLDEQYF,TGTGCCAGCACTCCGGGACTATTGGACGAGCAGTACTTC
NA,NA,TRBV7-2,TRBJ2-5,CASSLVTGLSQETQYF,TGTGCCAGCAGCTTAGTTACTGGACTAAGCCAAGAGACCCAGTACTTC
NA,TRBD2,TRBV10-3,TRBJ2-1,CAISESNSGSYYNEQFF,TGTGCCATCAGTGAGTCGAATAGCGGGAGCTACTACAATGAGCAGTTCTTC
few,NA,TRBV20-1,TRBJ2-7,CSAQPSEQYF,TGCAGTGCTCAGCCCTCCGAGCAGTACTTC
NA,TRBD1,TRBV6-5,TRBJ1-1,CASSYTGTGNEAFF,TGTGCCAGCAGTTATACCGGGACAGGGAATGAAGCTTTCTTT
NA,NA,TRBV6-2/TRBV6-3,TRBJ2-4,CASSLNRQGVLNIQYF,TGTGCCAGCAGCCTGAATAGGCAGGGCGTTCTAAACATTCAGTACTTC
few,NA,TRBV4-2,TRBJ2-1,CASSQPDGQLSYNEQFF,TGTGCCAGCAGCCAACCGGACGGACAGCTCTCCTACAATGAGCAGTTCTTC
many,NA,TRBV7-9,TRBJ2-2,CASSSWGHRNTGELFF,TGTGCCAGCAGCTCCTGGGGACACAGGAACACCGGGGAGCTGTTTTTT
NA,TRBD1,TRBV20-1,TRBJ1-1,CSGLGQGAAEAFF,TGCAGTGGCCTGGGACAGGGTGCAGCTGAAGCTTTCTTT
few,NA,TRBV18,TRBJ1-2,CASSPTGPQTNYGYTF,TGTGCCAGCTCACCCACCGGGCCGCAGACTAACTATGGCTACACCTTC
few,NA,TRBV6-1,TRBJ1-2,CASSMVGAIYGYTF,TGTGCCAGCAGTATGGTGGGGGCCATTTATGGCTACACCTTC
few,NA,TRBV2,TRBJ2-7,CASSLDTGSHEQYF,TGTGCCAGCAGTCTCGACACAGGGTCCCACGAGCAGTACTTC
NA,NA,TRBV6-1,TRBJ2-7,CASRAGPNYEQYF,TGTGCCAGCAGAGCAGGCCCCAACTACGAGCAGTACTTC
many,NA,TRBV5-6,TRBJ1-6,CASSFRRVLGSPLHF,TGTGCCAGCAGCTTTCGGCGCGTCCTGGGATCGCCCCTCCACTTT
few,TRBD2,TRBV18,TRBJ2-2,CASSPPSSGRTTGELFF,TGTGCCAGCTCACCACCGTCAAGCGGGAGAACCACCGGGGAGCTGTTTTTT
many,NA,TRBV20-1,TRBJ2-3,CSASRGGGTDTQYF,TGCAGTGCTAGTCGTGGGGGCGGCACAGATACGCAGTATTTT
NA,NA,TRBV7-2,TRBJ2-5,CASSSSREETQYF,TGTGCCAGCAGCAGCAGCAGGGAAGAGACCCAGTACTTC
NA,TRBD1,TRBV6-5,TRBJ2-2,CASSYSDRVKEETGELFF,TGTGCCAGCAGTTACTCCGACAGGGTTAAAGAGGAAACCGGGGAGCTGTTTTTT
NA,TRBD1,TRBV7-2,TRBJ1-2,CASSLAGAPGGTPPNYGYTF,TGTGCCAGCAGCTTAGCCGGAGCCCCAGGGGGCACTCCTCCTAACTATGGCTACACCTTC
NA,TRBD1,TRBV18,TRBJ2-7,CASLGQGETSLYEQYF,TGTGCCAGCCTAGGACAGGGTGAAACTTCGCTCTACGAGCAGTACTTC